This T cell receptor (beta chain) was recovered during a study of blood T cell repertoires in COVID-19. Background on the study: The origin of the acute and convalescent COVID-19 samples was the United States, Italy and Spain. PBMCs, B-cell-depleted T cells, or T cells provided the cDNA or gDNA that made up the material.

In the authors' methods: Nucleated cell number was recorded as an estimate derived from reference gene primer amplification. Here immunoSEQ multiplex PCR was the method, and the copy in TCRdb shows in-frame clones only, minus some. V, J and clone size are those of that table, while D and trimming were read from the DNA. This table has 160,000 or so clones, roughly 89% appearing once. Trimming stripped 5 bases from V and 0 bases from J, with 12 bases between. Germline V gives CDR1 SGHVS, CDR2 FNYEAQ. There are 15 residues in the CDR3. The source of this sequence is a woman aged 60-75 years who had recovered from COVID-19. Sequenced: peripheral blood. The chain has TRBV7-6 and TRBJ2-3; D possibly corresponds to TRBD2 (6 bases). The chain's CDR3 is CASSAFSGSTDTQYF. CDR3 nucleotide sequence: TGTGCCAGCAGCGCATTTAGCGGAAGCACAGATACGCAGTATTTT.